This T cell receptor beta chain was sequenced during a study of shared clonotypes between healthy human individuals. In the naive CD8 group, cells lacked CD45RO and were positively selected for CCR7, so terminally differentiated effector memory CD45RA+ cells were left out. Donors included only healthy HIV-negative adults lacking recent acute infections or vaccinations. CDR1 and CDR2 from the germline V gene are LGHNA and YSLEER. Trimming stripped 3 bases from V and 2 bases from J, with 10 bases between. The length of the CDR3 is 14 residues. Only in-frame clones appear in the TCRdb table, and some are missing; sequencing was by immunoSEQ multiplex PCR. The sample carries about 2,200,000 clones, under 95% recorded once.

The sample was naive CD8+ T cells from PBMCs. This TCR came from a man younger than 30 in good health. Some clones in this sample may be carry-over from other donors' samples. The rearrangement joins TRBV4-3 to TRBJ1-2; no firm D call. CDR3 sequence: CASSQVLGNYGYTF. CDR3 nucleotides: TGCGCCAGCAGCCAGGTACTCGGGAACTATGGCTACACCTTC.